These T cell receptor beta chains were read from a single sample in a study of blood T cell repertoires in COVID-19. TCRdb's table, derived via immunoSEQ multiplex PCR, lists solely in-frame clones and lacks some. The sample shows hundreds of thousands of clones, roughly 80% of them seen only once. Sample: peripheral blood. These receptor sequences come from a woman in her thirties or forties with active or convalescent COVID-19. The CDR3 runs from the conserved cysteine through the conserved F or W. A D gene is named only where the DNA matches it firmly. For some rows the clone size is stated as once, few or many, or as a class when expanded; others skip it.

V	size	D	J	DNA	CDR3
TRBV14	NA	TRBD2	TRBJ2-1	TGTGCCAGCAGCCAAGATCGCTTCGGGGCGGGAGGGCTCTGGTCCTCCAGTGAGCAGTTCTTC	CASSQDRFGAGGLWSSSEQFF
TRBV9	NA	TRBD1	TRBJ1-1	TGTGCCAGCAGCGTAGACAACAGGGGAACTGAAGCTTTCTTT	CASSVDNRGTEAFF
TRBV28	NA	NA	TRBJ2-7	TGTGCCAGCAGTTTATACCCAGACAGCTACGAGCAGTACTTC	CASSLYPDSYEQYF
TRBV28	NA	NA	TRBJ1-2	TGTGCCAGCAGTTTAGGTACAGGCGAGACTAACTATGGCTACACCTTC	CASSLGTGETNYGYTF
TRBV30	NA	TRBD2	TRBJ2-5	TGTGCCTGGAGTACGGGACTAGCGGGGAAGAGGGAGACCCAGTACTTC	CAWSTGLAGKRETQYF
TRBV30	NA	NA	TRBJ2-3	TGTGCCTGGAGTGTCACAGGAGTCACAGATACGCAGTATTTT	CAWSVTGVTDTQYF
TRBV2	once	TRBD2	TRBJ2-3	TGTGCCAGCAGTGCAGGACTAGCGGGTCTTAGCACAGATACGCAGTATTTT	CASSAGLAGLSTDTQYF
TRBV3-1/TRBV3-2	NA	TRBD1	TRBJ2-7	TGTGCCAGCAGTACGGACAGGGCCGAGCAGTACTTC	CASSTDRAEQYF
TRBV4-3	NA	TRBD1	TRBJ2-5	TGCGCCAGCAGCCAAGATTTCAAGACAGGGGGAGAGACCCAGTACTTC	CASSQDFKTGGETQYF
TRBV5-1	NA	NA	TRBJ1-1	TGCGCCAGCAGCTTGGGCCCCAATAACAGGGCGAACACTGAAGCTTTCTTT	CASSLGPNNRANTEAFF
TRBV24-1	NA	TRBD2	TRBJ2-2	TGTGCCACCAGTGATTCGGGGGGAGGGCCAACAAACACCGGGGAGCTGTTTTTT	CATSDSGGGPTNTGELFF
TRBV4-2	few	TRBD1	TRBJ1-5	TGTGCCAGCAGCCAAGAGTGGCGACAGGGCCCTACGGATCAGCCCCAGCATTTT	CASSQEWRQGPTDQPQHF
TRBV7-8	NA	TRBD2	TRBJ2-7	TGTGCCAGCAGCTTAGGCGGGAGCGGGTACGAGCAGTACTTC	CASSLGGSGYEQYF
TRBV2	NA	TRBD1	TRBJ1-1	TGTGCCAGCAGTGAAGAGGGACAGGCGGTCACTGAAGCTTTCTTT	CASSEEGQAVTEAFF
TRBV27	NA	NA	TRBJ1-2	TGTGCCAGCAGTCCTCAGGGATCCAGACCGTCCGGGGGCTACACCTTC	CASSPQGSRPSGGYTF
TRBV24-1	once	TRBD1	TRBJ1-2	TGTGCCACCAGTGGAAGGGGGCGAAACTATGGCTACACCTTC	CATSGRGRNYGYTF
TRBV3-1/TRBV3-2	NA	TRBD1	TRBJ2-3	TGTGCCAGCAGCCAAACAGGGGGCACAGATACGCAGTATTTT	CASSQTGGTDTQYF
TRBV13	NA	NA	TRBJ1-5	TGTGCCAGCAGCCTCGCGGGGATGGGTCAGCCCCAGCATTTT	CASSLAGMGQPQHF
TRBV19	NA	TRBD2	TRBJ2-1	TGTGCCAGTAGTAAGCGACCCCCCGGGACTAGCGGCTCCGTTGAGCAGTTCTTC	CASSKRPPGTSGSVEQFF
TRBV4-2	NA	TRBD1	TRBJ1-4	TGTGCCAGCAGCCAAGATGGGGACAGATATAATGAAAAACTGTTTTTT	CASSQDGDRYNEKLFF
TRBV28	NA	TRBD1	TRBJ1-5	TGTGCCAGCAGTTTTGGGACAGTAAATCAGCCCCAGCATTTT	CASSFGTVNQPQHF
TRBV19	NA	TRBD1	TRBJ2-7	TGTGCCAGTAGTACCCGACAGGGGGAGACCTACGAGCAGTACTTC	CASSTRQGETYEQYF
TRBV7-9	NA	TRBD2	TRBJ2-7	TGTGCCAGCAGCGCTAGTACTAGCGGGAAAGCTTACGAGCAGTACTTC	CASSASTSGKAYEQYF
TRBV5-1	NA	NA	TRBJ2-5	TGCGCCAGCCTTTACCAAGAGACCCAGTACTTC	CASLYQETQYF
TRBV27	NA	NA	TRBJ2-7	TGTGCCAGCAGTTTCGTCCGACAGTCAAGCAGCAACGAGCAGTACTTC	CASSFVRQSSSNEQYF
TRBV5-1	NA	TRBD1	TRBJ1-3	TGCGCCAGCAGCTTGGAGGGGGCTTCTGGAAACACCATATATTTT	CASSLEGASGNTIYF
TRBV7-9	NA	NA	TRBJ2-7	TGTGCCAGCAGCAGGACAGCTACCTACGAGCAGTACTTC	CASSRTATYEQYF
TRBV30	NA	TRBD1	TRBJ1-6	TGTGCCTGGAGTGTTCGGGACAGGACTAATTCACCCCTCCACTTT	CAWSVRDRTNSPLHF
TRBV4-3	NA	TRBD2	TRBJ2-3	TGCGCCAGCAGCCCCCGTGGGGGGGGAAGCACAGATACGCAGTATTTT	CASSPRGGGSTDTQYF
TRBV14	NA	NA	TRBJ2-2	TGTGCCAGCAGCCGAGGGCGGGAAAACACCGGGGAGCTGTTTTTT	CASSRGRENTGELFF
TRBV24-1	NA	NA	TRBJ1-2	TGTGCCACCAGTGATTCCCCAGGAGGAGTTTATGGCTACACCTTC	CATSDSPGGVYGYTF
TRBV30	NA	NA	TRBJ1-3	TGTGCCTGGAGTCCATTCGGGATTCGAAACACCATATATTTT	CAWSPFGIRNTIYF
TRBV5-1	NA	NA	TRBJ1-6	TGCGCCAGCAGCTCTCAGGCAAATAATTCACCCCTCCACTTT	CASSSQANNSPLHF
TRBV3-1/TRBV3-2	few	NA	TRBJ2-7	TGTGCCAGCAGCCAAAGGGGCGAGCAGTACTTC	CASSQRGEQYF
TRBV25-1	NA	NA	TRBJ1-5	TGTGCCAGCAGTGAATCTTCGGGGGGCAATCAGCCCCAGCATTTT	CASSESSGGNQPQHF
TRBV3-1/TRBV3-2	NA	NA	TRBJ1-1	TGTGCCAGCAGCCAGGCGCGGCGGAACACTGAAGCTTTCTTT	CASSQARRNTEAFF
TRBV5-1	NA	TRBD1	TRBJ1-2	TGCGCCAGCAGCGACGGGACAGCAAACTATGGCTACACCTTC	CASSDGTANYGYTF
TRBV24-1	once	TRBD1	TRBJ2-7	TGTGCCACCAGTGATTTGGCCCCGGGACAGGGGGCCTACGAGCAGTACTTC	CATSDLAPGQGAYEQYF
TRBV18	NA	NA	TRBJ2-7	TGTGCCAGCTCACCAGAGGCGGAGGGGCACTCCGAGCAGTACTTC	CASSPEAEGHSEQYF
TRBV18	NA	NA	TRBJ1-2	TGTGCCAGCTCACCACCGGGGTCTGGTAGCGACTATGGCTACACCTTC	CASSPPGSGSDYGYTF
TRBV6-5	few	NA	TRBJ1-2	TGTGCCAGCAGTTACTATGGGGGGGTTGTCTCTGGCTACACCTTC	CASSYYGGVVSGYTF
TRBV14	once	NA	TRBJ1-2	TGTGCCAGCAGCCAGTCAAGAGCTAACTATGGCTACACCTTC	CASSQSRANYGYTF
TRBV5-1	NA	NA	TRBJ1-1	TGCGCCAGCAGCTCCGGGGACGGGACTAAAGCTTTCTTT	CASSSGDGTKAFF
TRBV28	once	NA	TRBJ1-4	TGTGCCAGCAGTTTTGTGACAGCTAATGAAAAACTGTTTTTT	CASSFVTANEKLFF
TRBV3-1/TRBV3-2	NA	TRBD1	TRBJ1-2	TGTGCCAGCAGCCAAGATATCTTGAGACAGGGTGGCTACACCTTC	CASSQDILRQGGYTF
TRBV5-8	NA	NA	TRBJ1-1	TGTGCCAGCAGCGGTAACTCAGGGACATGGCTGAACACTGAAGCTTTCTTT	CASSGNSGTWLNTEAFF
TRBV30	NA	NA	TRBJ1-6	TGTGCCTGGAGGGGTTACCTGGACAGTGGTTCACCCCTCCACTTT	CAWRGYLDSGSPLHF
TRBV7-3	NA	TRBD1	TRBJ1-1	TGTGCCAGCAGCTTAACGGGGGGACAGGGCACTGAAGCTTTCTTT	CASSLTGGQGTEAFF